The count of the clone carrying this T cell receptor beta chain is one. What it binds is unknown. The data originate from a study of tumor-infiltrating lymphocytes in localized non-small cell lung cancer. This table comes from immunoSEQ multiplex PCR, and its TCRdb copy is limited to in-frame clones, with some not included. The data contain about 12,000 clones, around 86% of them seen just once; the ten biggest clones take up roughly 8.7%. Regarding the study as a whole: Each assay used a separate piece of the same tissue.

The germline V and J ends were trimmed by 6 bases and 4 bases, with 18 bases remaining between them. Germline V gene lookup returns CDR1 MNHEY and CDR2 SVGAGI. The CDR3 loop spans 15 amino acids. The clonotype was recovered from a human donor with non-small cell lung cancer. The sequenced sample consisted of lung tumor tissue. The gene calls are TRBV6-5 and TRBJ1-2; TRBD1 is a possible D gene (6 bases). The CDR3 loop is CASRLQGASGYGYTF. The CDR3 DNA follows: TGTGCCAGCAGGTTACAGGGAGCGAGCGGCTATGGCTACACCTTC.